The entry that follows covers one T cell receptor (beta chain) sequence. Antigen unknown. These data come from a study of cytomegalovirus exposure and HLA in healthy donors. Trimming shortened V by 8 bases and J by 8 bases, and 15 bases separated the two germline ends. The length of the CDR3 is 13 residues. Germline CDR1 is MDHEN and CDR2 is SYDVKM. Study outcomes and limitations: An assumption of roughly uniform sequencing depth across donors underlay the presence/absence analyses.

Healthy bone marrow donors made up the donors. Both 60 Vbeta primers and 13 Jbeta primers went into the PCR. Sequencing used immunoSEQ multiplex PCR; TCRdb keeps in-frame clones, though not all of them. The table includes some 170,000 clones, approximately 76% detected once. V and J are TRBV28 and TRBJ1-4; D is perhaps TRBD1 (6 bases). The sample comprised PBMCs. The receptor was derived from a man aged 60 to 75 in good health and CMV-seronegative. The CDR3 coding sequence is TGTGCCAGCCATCCACAGGGACACGAAAAACTGTTTTTT. Protein sequence: CASHPQGHEKLFF.